The rows below give T cell receptor beta chains drawn from one sample of a study of beta chain features in type 1 diabetes. TCRdb's table, derived via immunoSEQ multiplex PCR, lists solely in-frame clones and lacks some. The sample yields 600,000 to 700,000 clones, around an eighth seen once. The sequencing input was naive CD4+ T cells from blood. The receptors here all came from a man aged 30-40 years with type 1 diabetes. The CDR3 runs from the conserved cysteine through the conserved F or W. Each record gives: CDR3 DNA, CDR3 protein, J gene, clone size, CDR3 length, D gene, V gene. The D gene is left open where the match is weak. Not all rows give a size; the values are once, few, many and, for expanded clones, a class.

cdr3_nt: TGTGCCAGCAGCTTAGCAGGACAGCCCTCCGAAAAACTGTTTTTT
cdr3_aa: CASSLAGQPSEKLFF
j_call: TRBJ1-4
clone_size: .
cdr3_length: 15
d_call: .
v_call: TRBV7-9

cdr3_nt: TGTGCCAGCAGTTTCTCGGACAGGAACACTGAAGCTTTCTTT
cdr3_aa: CASSFSDRNTEAFF
j_call: TRBJ1-1
clone_size: few
cdr3_length: 14
d_call: .
v_call: TRBV27

cdr3_nt: TGCGCCAGCAGCCCGGGACAGGGAACAGATACGCAGTATTTT
cdr3_aa: CASSPGQGTDTQYF
j_call: TRBJ2-3
clone_size: .
cdr3_length: 14
d_call: TRBD1
v_call: TRBV5-1

cdr3_nt: TGTGCCAGCAGCCCTCGGCGGGAAGATTCACCCCTCCACTTT
cdr3_aa: CASSPRREDSPLHF
j_call: TRBJ1-6
clone_size: few
cdr3_length: 14
d_call: .
v_call: TRBV7-8

cdr3_nt: TGTGCCAGCAGCGCAGGGGTACAGAAAAATGAAAAACTGTTTTTT
cdr3_aa: CASSAGVQKNEKLFF
j_call: TRBJ1-4
clone_size: few
cdr3_length: 15
d_call: .
v_call: TRBV9

cdr3_nt: TGTGCCTGGAGTGAAGACAGCAATCAGCCCCAGCATTTT
cdr3_aa: CAWSEDSNQPQHF
j_call: TRBJ1-5
clone_size: few
cdr3_length: 13
d_call: .
v_call: TRBV30

cdr3_nt: TGTGCCAGCAGCGCTGACAGGTTGGATGGCTACACCTTC
cdr3_aa: CASSADRLDGYTF
j_call: TRBJ1-2
clone_size: many
cdr3_length: 13
d_call: .
v_call: TRBV9

cdr3_nt: TGTGCCAGTAGTGTCAGGGTGACTCAGCCCCAGCATTTT
cdr3_aa: CASSVRVTQPQHF
j_call: TRBJ1-5
clone_size: few
cdr3_length: 13
d_call: .
v_call: TRBV19

cdr3_nt: TGTGCCATCACAACAGGGATGAACACCGGGGAGCTGTTTTTT
cdr3_aa: CAITTGMNTGELFF
j_call: TRBJ2-2
clone_size: .
cdr3_length: 14
d_call: .
v_call: TRBV10-3

cdr3_nt: TGTGCCAGCAGCTTAGCCTTGGGGGCTGGAGAGACCCAGTACTTC
cdr3_aa: CASSLALGAGETQYF
j_call: TRBJ2-5
clone_size: few
cdr3_length: 15
d_call: .
v_call: TRBV7-2

cdr3_nt: TGTGCCAGCAGCCGTGACAGCAGTTCTGAAGCTTTCTTT
cdr3_aa: CASSRDSSSEAFF
j_call: TRBJ1-1
clone_size: .
cdr3_length: 13
d_call: .
v_call: TRBV7-9

cdr3_nt: TGTGCCAGCAGCGTTCCCGGGGAGCTGTTTTTT
cdr3_aa: CASSVPGELFF
j_call: TRBJ2-2
clone_size: few
cdr3_length: 11
d_call: .
v_call: TRBV7-2

cdr3_nt: TGCGCCAGCACCCTCGGGACTAGCGGCCCCAATGAGCAGTTCTTC
cdr3_aa: CASTLGTSGPNEQFF
j_call: TRBJ2-1
clone_size: .
cdr3_length: 15
d_call: TRBD2
v_call: TRBV5-1

cdr3_nt: TGTGCCAGCAGCTCAGGACTAGGCACCTACAATGAGCAGTTCTTC
cdr3_aa: CASSSGLGTYNEQFF
j_call: TRBJ2-1
clone_size: .
cdr3_length: 15
d_call: TRBD2
v_call: TRBV13

cdr3_nt: TGTGCCAGCAGCTCCCCCCTACAGGGGAGCTACGAGCAGTACTTC
cdr3_aa: CASSSPLQGSYEQYF
j_call: TRBJ2-7
clone_size: .
cdr3_length: 15
d_call: TRBD1
v_call: TRBV6-5

cdr3_nt: TGTGCCAGCAGTGAATCTAGGACAGAGAACACCGGGGAGCTGTTTTTT
cdr3_aa: CASSESRTENTGELFF
j_call: TRBJ2-2
clone_size: few
cdr3_length: 16
d_call: .
v_call: TRBV2

cdr3_nt: TGTGCCAGCAGCTTTGGGGGGACAGAGAATGAAAAACTGTTTTTT
cdr3_aa: CASSFGGTENEKLFF
j_call: TRBJ1-4
clone_size: few
cdr3_length: 15
d_call: TRBD1
v_call: TRBV7-6

cdr3_nt: TGCAGTGGCCAGGGATATACTGAAGCTTTCTTT
cdr3_aa: CSGQGYTEAFF
j_call: TRBJ1-1
clone_size: few
cdr3_length: 11
d_call: .
v_call: TRBV20-1

cdr3_nt: TGTGCCAGCCGACGACCGACAGGGATGAACACTGAAGCTTTCTTT
cdr3_aa: CASRRPTGMNTEAFF
j_call: TRBJ1-1
clone_size: few
cdr3_length: 15
d_call: TRBD1
v_call: TRBV7-2

cdr3_nt: TGTGCCAGCAGCTTCCCTACACACGGGGAGCTGTTTTTT
cdr3_aa: CASSFPTHGELFF
j_call: TRBJ2-2
clone_size: .
cdr3_length: 13
d_call: .
v_call: TRBV7-6

cdr3_nt: TGTGCCAGCAGCTTGGGACAGGGTTCTCGATTGGGGACCCAGTACTTC
cdr3_aa: CASSLGQGSRLGTQYF
j_call: TRBJ2-5
clone_size: .
cdr3_length: 16
d_call: TRBD1
v_call: TRBV7-6

cdr3_nt: TGTGCCAGCAGTGCAGCTATTCAAGAGACCCAGTACTTC
cdr3_aa: CASSAAIQETQYF
j_call: TRBJ2-5
clone_size: few
cdr3_length: 13
d_call: .
v_call: TRBV25-1

cdr3_nt: TGTGCCAGCAGCCTCAGTGAGACCCAGTACTTC
cdr3_aa: CASSLSETQYF
j_call: TRBJ2-5
clone_size: .
cdr3_length: 11
d_call: .
v_call: TRBV7-2

cdr3_nt: TGTGCCATCGGCGGGGGTCAAGAGACCCAGTACTTC
cdr3_aa: CAIGGGQETQYF
j_call: TRBJ2-5
clone_size: .
cdr3_length: 12
d_call: TRBD2
v_call: TRBV10-3